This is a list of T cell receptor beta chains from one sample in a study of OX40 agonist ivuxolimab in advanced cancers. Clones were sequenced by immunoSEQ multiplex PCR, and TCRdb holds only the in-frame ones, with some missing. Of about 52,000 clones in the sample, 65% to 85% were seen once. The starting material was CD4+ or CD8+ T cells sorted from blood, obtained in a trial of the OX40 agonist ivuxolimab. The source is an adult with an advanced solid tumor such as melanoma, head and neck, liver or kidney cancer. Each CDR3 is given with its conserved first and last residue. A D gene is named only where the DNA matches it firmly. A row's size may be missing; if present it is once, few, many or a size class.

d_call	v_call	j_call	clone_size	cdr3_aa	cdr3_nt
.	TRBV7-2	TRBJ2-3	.	CASSSDTYTDTQYF	TGTGCCAGCAGCTCAGACACCTACACAGATACGCAGTATTTT
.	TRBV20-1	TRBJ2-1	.	CSATRVHEQFF	TGCAGTGCAACCAGGGTACACGAGCAGTTCTTC
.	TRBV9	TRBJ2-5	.	CASSGVGFETQYF	TGTGCCAGCAGCGGGGTGGGGTTCGAGACCCAGTACTTC
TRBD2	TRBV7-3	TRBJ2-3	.	CASSARSGGNAGVTDTQYF	TGTGCCAGCAGCGCCCGTAGCGGGGGGAATGCTGGGGTCACAGATACGCAGTATTTT
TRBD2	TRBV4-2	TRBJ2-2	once	CASSQEGGGADTGELFF	TGTGCCAGCAGCCAAGAAGGCGGGGGGGCCGACACCGGGGAGCTGTTTTTT
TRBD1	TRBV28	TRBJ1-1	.	CASSDYRGWNTEAFF	TGTGCCAGCAGCGATTACAGGGGGTGGAACACTGAAGCTTTCTTT
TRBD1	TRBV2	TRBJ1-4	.	CASSARGRTNEKLFF	TGTGCCAGCAGTGCCAGGGGGCGAACTAATGAAAAACTGTTTTTT
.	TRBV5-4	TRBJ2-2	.	CASSPGLLETGELFF	TGTGCCAGCAGCCCCGGCCTGTTAGAAACCGGGGAGCTGTTTTTT
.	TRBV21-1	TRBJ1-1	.	CASGDETEAFF	TGTGCCAGCGGGGATGAGACTGAAGCTTTCTTT
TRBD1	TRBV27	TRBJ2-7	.	CASRPTGGREQYF	TGTGCCAGCAGGCCTACAGGGGGTCGCGAGCAGTACTTC
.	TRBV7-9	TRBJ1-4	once	CASSTFRAPLIGDEKLFF	TGTGCCAGCAGCACATTCCGGGCCCCTCTCATAGGGGATGAAAAACTGTTTTTT
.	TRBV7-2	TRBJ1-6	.	CATTVGEPSPLHF	TGTGCCACCACCGTAGGCGAGCCTTCACCCCTCCACTTT
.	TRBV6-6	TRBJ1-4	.	CASRSTGPDEKLFF	TGTGCCAGCAGATCGACAGGCCCCGATGAAAAACTGTTTTTT
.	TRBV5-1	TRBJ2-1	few	CASSLISREQFF	TGCGCCAGCAGCTTGATTTCACGTGAGCAGTTCTTC
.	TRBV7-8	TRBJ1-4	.	CASSRGGSEKLFF	TGTGCCAGCAGCCGCGGGGGATCCGAAAAACTGTTTTTT
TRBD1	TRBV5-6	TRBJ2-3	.	CASSLARTGTTDTQYF	TGTGCCAGCAGCTTGGCCCGGACAGGGACGACAGATACGCAGTATTTT
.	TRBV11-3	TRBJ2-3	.	CASSHTWEGTSTDTQYF	TGTGCCAGCAGCCATACATGGGAAGGGACTAGCACAGATACGCAGTATTTT
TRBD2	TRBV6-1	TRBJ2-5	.	CASNRGGGMETQYF	TGTGCCAGCAATAGGGGCGGGGGGATGGAGACCCAGTACTTC
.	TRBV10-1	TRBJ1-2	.	CANAGHNYGYTF	TGCGCCAACGCGGGACATAACTATGGCTACACCTTC
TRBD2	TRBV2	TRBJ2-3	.	CASRRGRGGGGTDTQYF	TGTGCCAGCAGAAGGGGGCGGGGGGGCGGAGGCACAGATACGCAGTATTTT
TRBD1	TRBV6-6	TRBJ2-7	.	CASIEGQGWGSRYF	TGTGCCAGCATCGAGGGACAGGGGTGGGGGAGCAGGTACTTC
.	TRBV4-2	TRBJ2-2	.	CASSPSPGSRTGELFF	TGTGCCAGCAGCCCATCCCCGGGTAGCCGCACCGGGGAGCTGTTTTTT
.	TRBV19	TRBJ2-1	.	CAAAGGSRNEQFF	TGTGCCGCCGCAGGGGGGTCTAGGAATGAGCAGTTCTTC
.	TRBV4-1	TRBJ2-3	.	CASSQEAGYSTDTQYF	TGCGCCAGCAGCCAAGAAGCAGGGTACAGCACAGATACGCAGTATTTT
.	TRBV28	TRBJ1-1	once	CASGRGAAGNTEAFF	TGTGCCAGCGGTAGGGGGGCCGCAGGGAACACTGAAGCTTTCTTT
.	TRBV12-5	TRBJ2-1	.	CASGPEGNNEQFF	TGTGCTAGTGGACCCGAAGGTAACAATGAGCAGTTCTTC
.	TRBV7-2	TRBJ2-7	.	CASSLSDSYYEQYF	TGTGCCAGCAGCTTATCCGACAGCTACTACGAGCAGTACTTC
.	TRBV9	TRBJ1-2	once	CASSVSWSNYGYTF	TGTGCCAGCAGCGTAAGTTGGAGTAACTATGGCTACACCTTC
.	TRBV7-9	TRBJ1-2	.	CASSLAGGSGYTF	TGTGCCAGCAGCTTAGCAGGGGGGTCTGGCTACACCTTC
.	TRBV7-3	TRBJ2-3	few	CASSPQAAPGGF	TGTGCCAGCAGCCCGCAGGCCGCCCCTGGGGGTTTT
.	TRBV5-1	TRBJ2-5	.	CASSLGSGKETQYF	TGCGCCAGCAGCTTGGGTAGCGGCAAAGAGACCCAGTACTTC
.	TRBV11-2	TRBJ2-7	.	CASSPRLRQKSYEQYF	TGTGCCAGCAGCCCCCGGTTGAGGCAGAAGTCCTACGAGCAGTACTTC
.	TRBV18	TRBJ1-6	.	CASSSNRNSPLHF	TGTGCCAGCTCATCGAACAGGAATTCACCCCTCCACTTT
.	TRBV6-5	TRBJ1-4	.	CASSLDSHNEKLFF	TGTGCCAGCAGTTTGGACAGCCATAATGAAAAACTGTTTTTT
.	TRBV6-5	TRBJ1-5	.	CASSPRETGNQPQHF	TGTGCCAGCAGTCCGAGGGAGACAGGCAATCAGCCCCAGCATTTT
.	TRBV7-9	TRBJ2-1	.	CASSLEYGEQFF	TGTGCCAGCAGCTTAGAATACGGTGAGCAGTTCTTC
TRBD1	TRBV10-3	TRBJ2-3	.	CAISGPRDRGGDTQYF	TGTGCCATCAGTGGACCTAGAGACAGGGGGGGAGATACGCAGTATTTT
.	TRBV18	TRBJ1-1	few	CASSPNEGRDEAFF	TGTGCCAGCTCACCAAATGAGGGGCGGGATGAAGCTTTCTTT
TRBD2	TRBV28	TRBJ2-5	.	CASSPGERGGRETQYF	TGTGCCAGCAGCCCCGGGGAGCGGGGGGGGAGAGAGACCCAGTACTTC
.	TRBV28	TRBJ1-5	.	CASIVGKNQPQHF	TGTGCCAGCATTGTGGGCAAGAATCAGCCCCAGCATTTT
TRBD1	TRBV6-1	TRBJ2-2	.	CASGQAFTGELFF	TGTGCCAGCGGACAGGCTTTCACCGGGGAGCTGTTTTTT
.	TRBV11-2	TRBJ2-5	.	CASSFKETQYF	TGTGCCAGCAGCTTTAAAGAGACCCAGTACTTC
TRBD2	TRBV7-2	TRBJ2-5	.	CASSSLAGEGETQYF	TGTGCCAGCAGCTCCCTCGCGGGGGAGGGGGAGACCCAGTACTTC
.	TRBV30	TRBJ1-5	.	CAWSYGRGNWNQPQHF	TGTGCCTGGAGCTACGGCAGGGGTAATTGGAATCAGCCCCAGCATTTT
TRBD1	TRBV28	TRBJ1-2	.	CASSWAGGTYGYTF	TGTGCCAGCAGTTGGGCAGGGGGAACCTATGGCTACACCTTC
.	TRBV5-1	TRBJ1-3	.	CASSLGVTGLGNTIYF	TGCGCCAGCAGCTTGGGGGTCACAGGGCTCGGAAACACCATATATTTT
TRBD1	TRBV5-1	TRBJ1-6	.	CASSTERGTEDSPLHF	TGCGCCAGCAGCACCGAAAGGGGGACAGAGGATTCACCCCTCCACTTT
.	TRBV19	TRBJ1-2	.	CASSIERGNRAAGSYGYTF	TGTGCCAGTAGTATTGAGAGGGGGAACAGGGCGGCCGGATCCTATGGCTACACCTTC
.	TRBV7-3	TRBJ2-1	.	CASSRRGRGSYNEQFF	TGTGCCAGCAGCCGTCGGGGAAGGGGCTCCTACAATGAGCAGTTCTTC
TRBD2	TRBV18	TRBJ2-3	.	CASSPSGGSTDTQYF	TGTGCCAGCTCGCCGAGCGGGGGAAGCACAGATACGCAGTATTTT
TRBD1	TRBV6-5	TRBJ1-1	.	CASSYRTGITEAFF	TGTGCCAGCAGTTACCGGACAGGGATCACTGAAGCTTTCTTT
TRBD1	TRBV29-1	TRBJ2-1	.	CSVVGQGPDEQFF	TGCAGCGTTGTGGGACAGGGACCCGATGAGCAGTTCTTC